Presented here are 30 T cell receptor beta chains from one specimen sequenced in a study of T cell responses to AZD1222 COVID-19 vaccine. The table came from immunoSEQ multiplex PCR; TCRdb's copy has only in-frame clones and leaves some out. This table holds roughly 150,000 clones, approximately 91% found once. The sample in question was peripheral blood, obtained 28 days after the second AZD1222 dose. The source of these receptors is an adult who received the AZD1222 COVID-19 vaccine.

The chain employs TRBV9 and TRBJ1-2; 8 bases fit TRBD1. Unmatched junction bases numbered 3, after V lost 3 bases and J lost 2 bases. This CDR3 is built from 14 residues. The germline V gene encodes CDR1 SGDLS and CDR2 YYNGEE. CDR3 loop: CASSDRQGNYGYTF. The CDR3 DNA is TGTGCCAGCAGCGACCGACAGGGGAACTATGGCTACACCTTC.

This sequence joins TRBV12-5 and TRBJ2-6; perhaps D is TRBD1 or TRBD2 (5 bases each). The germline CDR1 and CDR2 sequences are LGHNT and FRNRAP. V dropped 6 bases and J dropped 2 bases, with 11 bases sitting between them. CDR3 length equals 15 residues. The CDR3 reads CASGAGGTGANVLTF. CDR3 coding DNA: TGTGCTAGTGGGGCTGGGGGAACTGGGGCCAACGTCCTGACTTTC.

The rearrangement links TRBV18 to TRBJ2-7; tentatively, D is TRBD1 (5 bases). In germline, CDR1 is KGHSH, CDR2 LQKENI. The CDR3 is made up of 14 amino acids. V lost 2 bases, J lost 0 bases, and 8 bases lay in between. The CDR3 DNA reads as TGTGCCAGCTCACCAGGGGCCAGCTCCTACGAGCAGTACTTC. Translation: CASSPGASSYEQYF. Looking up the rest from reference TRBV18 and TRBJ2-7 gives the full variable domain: NAGVMQNPRHLVRRRGQEARLRCSPMKGHSHVYWYRQLPEEGLKFMVYLQKENIIDESGMPKERFSAEFPKEGPSILRIQQVVRGDSAAYFCASSPGASSYEQYFGPGTRLTVT.

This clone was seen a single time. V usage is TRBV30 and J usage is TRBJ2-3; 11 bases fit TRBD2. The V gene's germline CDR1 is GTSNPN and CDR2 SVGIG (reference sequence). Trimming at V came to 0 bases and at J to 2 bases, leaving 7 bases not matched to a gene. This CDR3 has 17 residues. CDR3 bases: TGTGCCTGGAGTGTGGCTAGCGGGGGGTTCTCCACAGATACGCAGTATTTT. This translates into CAWSVASGGFSTDTQYF.

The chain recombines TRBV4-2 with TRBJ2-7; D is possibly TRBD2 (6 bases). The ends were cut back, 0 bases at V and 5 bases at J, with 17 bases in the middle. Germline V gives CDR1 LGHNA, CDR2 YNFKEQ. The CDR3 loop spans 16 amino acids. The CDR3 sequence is CASSQDLEGARHEQYF. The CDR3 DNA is TGTGCCAGCAGCCAAGATCTGGAGGGCGCGAGACACGAGCAGTACTTC.

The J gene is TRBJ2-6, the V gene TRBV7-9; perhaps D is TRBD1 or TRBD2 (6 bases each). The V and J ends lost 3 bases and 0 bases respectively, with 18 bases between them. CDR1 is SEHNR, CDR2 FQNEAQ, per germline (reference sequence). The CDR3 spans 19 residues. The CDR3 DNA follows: TGTGCCAGCAGCTTCCTTCTAGGGGGGTACCGCTCTGGGGCCAACGTCCTGACTTTC. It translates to CASSFLLGGYRSGANVLTF.

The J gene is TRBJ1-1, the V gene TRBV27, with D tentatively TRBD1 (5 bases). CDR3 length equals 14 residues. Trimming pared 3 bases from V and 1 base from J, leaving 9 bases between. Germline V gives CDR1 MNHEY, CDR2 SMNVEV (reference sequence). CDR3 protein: CASSFRGTNTEAFF. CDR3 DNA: TGTGCCAGCAGTTTTCGTGGGACGAACACTGAAGCTTTCTTT.

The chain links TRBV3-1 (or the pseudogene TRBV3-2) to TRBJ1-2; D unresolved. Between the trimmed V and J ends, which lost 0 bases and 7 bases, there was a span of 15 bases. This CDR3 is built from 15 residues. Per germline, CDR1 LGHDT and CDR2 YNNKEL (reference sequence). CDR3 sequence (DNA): TGTGCCAGCAGCCAAGATCTAAGGCTCGGTCGTGGCTACACCTTC. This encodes CASSQDLRLGRGYTF.

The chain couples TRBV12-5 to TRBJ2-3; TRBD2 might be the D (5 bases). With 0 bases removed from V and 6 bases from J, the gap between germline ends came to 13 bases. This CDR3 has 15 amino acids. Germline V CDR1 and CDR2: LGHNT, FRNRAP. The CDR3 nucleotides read TGTGCTAGTGGTTTGGTACCTCACGGGGAGGATACGCAGTATTTT. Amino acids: CASGLVPHGEDTQYF.

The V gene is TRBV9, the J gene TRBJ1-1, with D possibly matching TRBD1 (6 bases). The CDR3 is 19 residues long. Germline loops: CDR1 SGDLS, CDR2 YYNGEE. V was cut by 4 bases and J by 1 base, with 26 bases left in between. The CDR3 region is CASSFTPSWPTGPNTEAFF. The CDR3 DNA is TGTGCCAGCAGCTTCACCCCCTCCTGGCCAACAGGGCCGAACACTGAAGCTTTCTTT.

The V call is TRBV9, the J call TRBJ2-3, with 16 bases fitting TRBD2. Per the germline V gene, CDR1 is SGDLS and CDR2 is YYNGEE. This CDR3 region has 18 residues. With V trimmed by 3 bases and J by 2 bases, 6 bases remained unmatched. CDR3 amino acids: CASSAGLAGGFVTDTQYF. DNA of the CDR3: TGTGCCAGCAGCGCGGGACTAGCGGGAGGGTTTGTCACAGATACGCAGTATTTT.

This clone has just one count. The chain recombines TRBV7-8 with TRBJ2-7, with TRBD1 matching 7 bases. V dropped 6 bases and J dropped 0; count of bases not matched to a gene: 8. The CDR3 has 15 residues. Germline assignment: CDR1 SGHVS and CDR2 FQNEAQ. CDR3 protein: CASSPYRTGSYEQYF. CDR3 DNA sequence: TGTGCCAGCAGTCCTTATCGGACAGGCTCCTACGAGCAGTACTTC. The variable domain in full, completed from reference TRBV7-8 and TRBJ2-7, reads GAGVSQSPRYKVAKRGQDVALRCDPISGHVSLFWYQQALGQGPEFLTYFQNEAQLDKSGLPSDRFFAERPEGSVSTLKIQRTQQEDSAVYLCASSPYRTGSYEQYFGPGTRLTVT.

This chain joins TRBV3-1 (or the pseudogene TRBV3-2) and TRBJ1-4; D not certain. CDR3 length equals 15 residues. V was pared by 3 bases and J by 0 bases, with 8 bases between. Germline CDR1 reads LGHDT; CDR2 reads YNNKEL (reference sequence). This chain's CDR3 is CASSQTGATNEKLFF. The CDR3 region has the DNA TGTGCCAGCAGCCAGACGGGCGCAACTAATGAAAAACTGTTTTTT.

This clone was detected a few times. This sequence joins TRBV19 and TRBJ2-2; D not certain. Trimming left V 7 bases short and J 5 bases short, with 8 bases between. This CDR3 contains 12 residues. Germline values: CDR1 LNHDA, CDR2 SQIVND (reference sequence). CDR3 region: CASTVGTGELFF. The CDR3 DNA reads TGTGCCAGTACGGTGGGGACCGGGGAGCTGTTTTTT.

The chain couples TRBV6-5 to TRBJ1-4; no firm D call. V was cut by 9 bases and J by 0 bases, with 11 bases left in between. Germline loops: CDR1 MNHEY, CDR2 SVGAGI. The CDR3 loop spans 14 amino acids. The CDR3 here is CASGRSATNEKLFF. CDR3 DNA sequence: TGTGCCAGTGGACGGTCGGCAACTAATGAAAAACTGTTTTTT.

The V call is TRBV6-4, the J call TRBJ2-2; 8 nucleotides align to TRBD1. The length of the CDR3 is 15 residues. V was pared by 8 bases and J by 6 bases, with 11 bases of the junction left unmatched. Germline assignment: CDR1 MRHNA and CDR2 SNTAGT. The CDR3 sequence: CASSQGVSDPGELFF. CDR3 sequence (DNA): TGTGCCAGCTCACAGGGGGTATCCGACCCCGGGGAGCTGTTTTTT.

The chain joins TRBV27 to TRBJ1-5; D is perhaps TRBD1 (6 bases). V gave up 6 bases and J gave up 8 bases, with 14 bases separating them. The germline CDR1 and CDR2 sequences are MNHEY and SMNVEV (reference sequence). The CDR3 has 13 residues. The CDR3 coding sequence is TGTGCCAGCAGCTTGACAGGTTGGGAGCCCCAGCATTTT. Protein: CASSLTGWEPQHF.

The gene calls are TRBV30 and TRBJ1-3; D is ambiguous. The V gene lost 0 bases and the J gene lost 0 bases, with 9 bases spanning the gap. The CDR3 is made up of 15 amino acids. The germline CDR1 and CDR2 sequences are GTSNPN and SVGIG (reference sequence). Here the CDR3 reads CAWSVGELSGNTIYF. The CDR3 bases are TGTGCCTGGAGTGTCGGAGAACTCTCTGGAAACACCATATATTTT.

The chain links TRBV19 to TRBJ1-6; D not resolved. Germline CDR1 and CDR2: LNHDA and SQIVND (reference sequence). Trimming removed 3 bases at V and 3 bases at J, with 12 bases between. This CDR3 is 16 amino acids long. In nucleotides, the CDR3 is TGTGCCAGTAGTATTCGGTCCAGAAGCTATAATTCACCCCTCCACTTT. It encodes CASSIRSRSYNSPLHF.

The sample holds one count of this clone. In DNA form, the CDR3 reads TGTGCCAGCAGCCGCGACAGGGGTTGGGGCTACACCTTC. Translating it yields CASSRDRGWGYTF. The chain joins TRBV12-3 or TRBV12-4 to TRBJ1-2; TRBD1 matches 8 bases. The V and J ends lost 6 bases and 8 bases, in that order; junction bases with no gene match: 8. This CDR3 contains 13 residues.

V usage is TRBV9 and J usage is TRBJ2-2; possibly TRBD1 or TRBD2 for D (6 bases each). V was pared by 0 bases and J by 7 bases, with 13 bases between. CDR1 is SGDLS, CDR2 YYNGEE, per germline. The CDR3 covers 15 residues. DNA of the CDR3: TGTGCCAGCAGCGTAGAACGGGGGCGGATCGGGGAGCTGTTTTTT. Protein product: CASSVERGRIGELFF.

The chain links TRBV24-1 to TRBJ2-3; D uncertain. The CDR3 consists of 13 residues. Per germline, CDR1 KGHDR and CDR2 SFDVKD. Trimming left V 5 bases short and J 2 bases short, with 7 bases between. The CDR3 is CATSAVLTDTQYF. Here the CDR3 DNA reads TGTGCCACCAGTGCGGTCCTCACAGATACGCAGTATTTT.

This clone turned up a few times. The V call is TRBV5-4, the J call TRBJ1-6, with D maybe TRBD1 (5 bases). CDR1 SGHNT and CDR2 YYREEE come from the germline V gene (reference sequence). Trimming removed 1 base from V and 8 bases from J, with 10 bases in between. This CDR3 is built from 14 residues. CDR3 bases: TGTGCCAGCAGCTTGATGGGACTCGATTCACCCCTCCACTTT. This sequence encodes CASSLMGLDSPLHF.

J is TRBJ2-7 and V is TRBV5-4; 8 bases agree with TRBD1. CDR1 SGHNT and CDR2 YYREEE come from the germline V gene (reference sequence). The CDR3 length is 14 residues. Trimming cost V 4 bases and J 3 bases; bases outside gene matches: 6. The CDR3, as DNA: TGTGCCAGCAGCCTTGGGACAGGCCGCTACGAGCAGTACTTC. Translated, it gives CASSLGTGRYEQYF.

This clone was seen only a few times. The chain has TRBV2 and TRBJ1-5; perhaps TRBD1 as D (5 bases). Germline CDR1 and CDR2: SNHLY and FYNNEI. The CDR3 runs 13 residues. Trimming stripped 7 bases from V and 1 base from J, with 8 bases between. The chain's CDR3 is CASKRGSNQPQHF. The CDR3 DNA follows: TGTGCCAGCAAGAGGGGAAGCAATCAGCCCCAGCATTTT.

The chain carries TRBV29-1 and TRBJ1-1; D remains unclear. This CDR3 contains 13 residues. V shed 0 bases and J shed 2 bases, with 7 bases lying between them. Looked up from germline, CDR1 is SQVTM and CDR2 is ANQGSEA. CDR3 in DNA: TGCAGCGTTGAAGATCGACACAACACTGAAGCTTTCTTT. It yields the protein CSVEDRHNTEAFF.

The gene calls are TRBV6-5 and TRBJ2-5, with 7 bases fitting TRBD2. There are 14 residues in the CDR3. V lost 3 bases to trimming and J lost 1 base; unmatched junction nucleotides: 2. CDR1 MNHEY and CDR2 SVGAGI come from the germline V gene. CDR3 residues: CASSYLAVQETQYF. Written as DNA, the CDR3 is TGTGCCAGCAGTTATCTAGCGGTCCAAGAGACCCAGTACTTC.

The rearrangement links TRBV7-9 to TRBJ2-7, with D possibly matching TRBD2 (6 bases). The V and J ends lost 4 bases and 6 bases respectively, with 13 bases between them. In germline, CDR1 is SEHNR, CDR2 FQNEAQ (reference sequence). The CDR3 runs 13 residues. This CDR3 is CASSWAGSGEQYF. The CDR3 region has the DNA TGTGCCAGCAGCTGGGCGGGGAGCGGCGAGCAGTACTTC.

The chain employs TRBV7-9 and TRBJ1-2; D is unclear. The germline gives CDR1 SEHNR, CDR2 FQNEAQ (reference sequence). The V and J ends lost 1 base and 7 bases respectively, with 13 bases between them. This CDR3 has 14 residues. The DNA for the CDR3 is TGTGCCAGCAGCTTAGGATCCCGCGGGTTTGGCTACACCTTC. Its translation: CASSLGSRGFGYTF.

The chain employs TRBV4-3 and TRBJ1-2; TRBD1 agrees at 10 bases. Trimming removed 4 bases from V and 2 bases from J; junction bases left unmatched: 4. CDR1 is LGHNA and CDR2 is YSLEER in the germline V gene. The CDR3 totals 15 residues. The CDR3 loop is CASSLSGQGNYGYTF. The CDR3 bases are TGCGCCAGCAGCCTCTCGGGACAGGGGAACTATGGCTACACCTTC.